This entry features one T cell receptor (beta chain) sequence. Trimming took off 4 bases at V and 2 bases at J, with 8 bases between the two ends. Germline lookup yields CDR1 SGHDT and CDR2 YYEEEE. The CDR3 is 13 residues long. This sample was taken from a study of blood T cell repertoires in COVID-19. Study information: Nucleic acid was either cDNA or gDNA, and it came from T cells, B-cell-depleted T cells, or PBMCs.

The protocol was immunoSEQ multiplex PCR, while the TCRdb copy is restricted to in-frame clones and leaves out a portion. The data contain 200,000 to 300,000 clones, roughly 76% of them singletons. Sequenced material: peripheral blood. This TCR derives from a woman of 80 years or more with COVID-19, enrolled during active disease. The chain couples TRBV5-6 to TRBJ2-3; D call uncertain. For the CDR3, the DNA is TGTGCCAGCAGCCCCTGGCACACAGATACGCAGTATTTT. Residues: CASSPWHTDTQYF.